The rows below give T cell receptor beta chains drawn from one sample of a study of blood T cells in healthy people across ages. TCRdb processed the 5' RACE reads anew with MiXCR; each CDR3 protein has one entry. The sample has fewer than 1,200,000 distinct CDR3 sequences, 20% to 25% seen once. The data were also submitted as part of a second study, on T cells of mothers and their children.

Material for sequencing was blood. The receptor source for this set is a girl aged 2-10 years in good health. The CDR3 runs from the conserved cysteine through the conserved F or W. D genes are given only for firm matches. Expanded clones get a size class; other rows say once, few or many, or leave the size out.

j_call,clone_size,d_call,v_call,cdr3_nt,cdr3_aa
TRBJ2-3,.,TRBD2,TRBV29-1,TGCAGCGTTGAAGGTCTAGCGGGAGGTGTTAGTACGCAGTATTTT,CSVEGLAGGVSTQYF
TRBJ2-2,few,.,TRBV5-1,TGCGCCAGCAGGCTAGCGACCGGGGAGCTGTTTTTT,CASRLATGELFF
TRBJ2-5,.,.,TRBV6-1,TGTGCCAGCAGCCAGAGCTCGGGGACCCAGTACTTC,CASSQSSGTQYF
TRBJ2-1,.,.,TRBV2,TGTGCCAGCAGTGTCGAACTAGGACACAATGAGCAGTTCTTC,CASSVELGHNEQFF
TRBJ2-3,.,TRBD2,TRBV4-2,TGTGCCAGCAGCCCGACTAGCGGGGGCGTAGATACGCAGTATTTT,CASSPTSGGVDTQYF
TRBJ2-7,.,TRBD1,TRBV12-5,TGTGCTAGTGGTTTAGGAGAGACAGGGGCCCCCTACGAGCAGTACTTC,CASGLGETGAPYEQYF
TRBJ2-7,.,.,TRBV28,TGTGCCAGCAGCCGCTTCGTTAAGTGGCGGGTAGTCGACGAGCAGTACTTC,CASSRFVKWRVVDEQYF
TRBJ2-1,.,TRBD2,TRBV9,TGTGCCAGCAGCGCCGGGACTAGCGGCATGGATGAGCAGTTCTTC,CASSAGTSGMDEQFF
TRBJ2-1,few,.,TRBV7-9,TGTGCCAGCAGCGCAGGACATATAAGCTCCTACAATGAGCAGTTCTTC,CASSAGHISSYNEQFF
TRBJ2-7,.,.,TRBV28,TGTGCCAGCAGTTACCGGGACTCAACCTCCTACGAGCAGTACTTC,CASSYRDSTSYEQYF
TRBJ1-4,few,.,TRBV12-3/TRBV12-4,TGTGCCATTACGGACGGACCCGAAAAACTGTTTTTT,CAITDGPEKLFF
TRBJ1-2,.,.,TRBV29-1,TGCAGCGTTGAAATGGGCTCTGTCTTGTATGGCTACACCTTC,CSVEMGSVLYGYTF
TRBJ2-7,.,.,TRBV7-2,TGTGCCAGCAGCCGGGACGCCACCTACGAGCAGTACTTC,CASSRDATYEQYF
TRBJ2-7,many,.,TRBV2,TGTGCCAGCAGTGAAACACCTTCCTACGAGCAGTACTTC,CASSETPSYEQYF
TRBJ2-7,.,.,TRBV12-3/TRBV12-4,TGTGCCAGCAGCTTAAATGGTGGGCTGGAGCAGTACTTC,CASSLNGGLEQYF
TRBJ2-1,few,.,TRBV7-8,TGTGCCAGCAGCTTTGAGGGGGGTTCTTTCTACAATGAGCAGTTCTTC,CASSFEGGSFYNEQFF
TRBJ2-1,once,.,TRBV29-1,TGCAGCGTTGAGGCTCCGCCGGCCTACAATGAGAAGTTCTTC,CSVEAPPAYNEKFF
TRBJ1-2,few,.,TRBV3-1,TGTGCCAGCAGCCAACAGCTACAAGGAGCTAACTATGGCTACACCTTC,CASSQQLQGANYGYTF
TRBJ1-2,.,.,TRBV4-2,TGTGCCAGTAGCCAATTCACAGGGACAAGCGACGGCTACACCTTC,CASSQFTGTSDGYTF
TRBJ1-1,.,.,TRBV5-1,TGCGCCAGCAGCTATGGACTGGAACAAGCTTTCTTT,CASSYGLEQAFF
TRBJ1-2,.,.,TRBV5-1,TGCGCCAGCAGCTTGACAGGTTTTAACTATGGCCACACCTTC,CASSLTGFNYGHTF
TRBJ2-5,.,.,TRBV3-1,TGTGCCAGCAGCCATGGAATTGAAGAGACCCAGTACTTC,CASSHGIEETQYF
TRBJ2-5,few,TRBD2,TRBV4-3,TGCGCCAGCAGCCAAGTAGTGGGGGGGTTGCAAGAGACCCAGTACTTC,CASSQVVGGLQETQYF
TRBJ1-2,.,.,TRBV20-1,TGCAGTGCTAGAGACAGGGGCGATAACTATGGCTACACCTTC,CSARDRGDNYGYTF
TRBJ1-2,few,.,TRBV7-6,TGTGCCAGCAGCTTAATCGGGGGTTCATCCTATGGCTACACCTTC,CASSLIGGSSYGYTF
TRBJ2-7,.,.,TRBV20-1,TGCAGTGCTAGAGATGGGAACGAGCAGTACTTC,CSARDGNEQYF
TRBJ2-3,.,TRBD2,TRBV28,TGTGCCAGCAGTTTGACTAGCGGGAGATCATTGAGCACAGATACGCAGTATTTT,CASSLTSGRSLSTDTQYF
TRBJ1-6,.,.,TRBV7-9,TGTGCCAGCAGTGACGGTGGTATTCGATCACCCCTCCACTTT,CASSDGGIRSPLHF
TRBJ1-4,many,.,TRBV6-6,TGTGCCAGCAGTACCGGGACCTTTAAAGAAAAACTGTTTTTT,CASSTGTFKEKLFF
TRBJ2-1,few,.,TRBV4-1,TGCGCCAGCAGCTCTGGCCCGGGGACTGAGCAGTTCTTC,CASSSGPGTEQFF
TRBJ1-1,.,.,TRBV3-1,TGTGCCAGCAGTCCTACCCATTTCAGGGGATCGAACACTGAAGCTTTCTTT,CASSPTHFRGSNTEAFF
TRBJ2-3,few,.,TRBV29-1,TGCAGCGCGACCGCCGGGACTGGCACAGATACGCAGTATTTT,CSATAGTGTDTQYF
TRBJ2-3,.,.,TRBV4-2,TGTGCCAGCAGCCAAGAAAGTGGAATCACAGATACGCAGTATTTT,CASSQESGITDTQYF
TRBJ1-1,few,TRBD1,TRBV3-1,TGTGCCAGCAGCCAGGGGACAGTTAATTTGAACACTGAAGCTTTCTTT,CASSQGTVNLNTEAFF
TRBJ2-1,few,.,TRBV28,TGTGCCAGCAGTTTGTCTCGACTAGAGCAGTTCTTC,CASSLSRLEQFF
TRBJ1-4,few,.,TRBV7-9,TGTGCCAGCAGCTTATCAACAGGGATGAGGGAAAAACTGTTTTTT,CASSLSTGMREKLFF
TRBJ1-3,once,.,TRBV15,TGTGCCACCAAGAAAACCAGGGTCAGCTCTGGAAACACCATATATTTT,CATKKTRVSSGNTIYF
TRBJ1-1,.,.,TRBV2,TGTGCCAGCAGTGGGGTCCCGAACACTGAAGCTTTCTTT,CASSGVPNTEAFF
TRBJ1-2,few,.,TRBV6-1,TGTGCCAGCGCAACTTATGGCTACACCTTC,CASATYGYTF
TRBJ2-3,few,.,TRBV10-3,TGTGCCATCAGCCGACTAGAGAGCACAGATACGCAGTATTTT,CAISRLESTDTQYF
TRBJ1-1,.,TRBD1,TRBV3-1,TGTGCCAGCAGCCCCCCACTGACGAAAAGGGGGCCTGAAGCTTTCTTT,CASSPPLTKRGPEAFF
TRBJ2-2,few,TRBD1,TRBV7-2,TGTGCCAGCAGCTTACGCCGGGGACAGATGAACACCGGGGAGCTGTTTTTT,CASSLRRGQMNTGELFF
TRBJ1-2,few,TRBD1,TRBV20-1,TGCAGTGCACCTGGGACAGTAGACGGCTACACCTTC,CSAPGTVDGYTF